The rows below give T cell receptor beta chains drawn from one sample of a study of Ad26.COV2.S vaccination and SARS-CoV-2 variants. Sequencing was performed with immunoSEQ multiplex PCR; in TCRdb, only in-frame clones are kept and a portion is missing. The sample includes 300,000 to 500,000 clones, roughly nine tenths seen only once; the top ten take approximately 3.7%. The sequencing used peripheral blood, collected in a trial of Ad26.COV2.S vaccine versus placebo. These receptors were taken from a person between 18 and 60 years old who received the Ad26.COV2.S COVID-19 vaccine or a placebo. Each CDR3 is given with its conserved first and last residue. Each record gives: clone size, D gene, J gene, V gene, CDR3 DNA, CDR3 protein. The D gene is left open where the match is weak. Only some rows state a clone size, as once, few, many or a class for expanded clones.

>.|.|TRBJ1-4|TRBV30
TGTGCCTGGAGCGCTGGGGGGTGGAATGAAAAACTGTTTTTT
CAWSAGGWNEKLFF
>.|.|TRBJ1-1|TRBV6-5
TGTGCCAGCAGGAAGGGGGAGCAGGGCACTGAAGCTTTCTTT
CASRKGEQGTEAFF
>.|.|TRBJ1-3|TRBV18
TGTGCCAGCTCACCACAGGCAGGAATTAGGTCTGGAAACACCATATATTTT
CASSPQAGIRSGNTIYF
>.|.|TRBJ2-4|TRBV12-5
TGTGCTAGTGGTTTGGACGTGGGGAACATTCAGTACTTC
CASGLDVGNIQYF
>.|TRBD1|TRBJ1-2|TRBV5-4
TGTGCCAGCAGGCGTACAGGGGGGAGGTATGGCTACACCTTC
CASRRTGGRYGYTF
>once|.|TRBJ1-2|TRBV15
TGTGCCACCAGCGAGGCAGGGAACTATGGCTACACCTTC
CATSEAGNYGYTF
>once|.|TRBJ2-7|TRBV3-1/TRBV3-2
TGTGCCAGCAGCGAATTACAGGGAGAGCAGTACTTC
CASSELQGEQYF
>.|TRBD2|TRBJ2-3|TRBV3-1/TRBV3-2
TGTGCCAGCAGCCAAGTAGCGGGGGCCTCCGGGGATACGCAGTATTTT
CASSQVAGASGDTQYF
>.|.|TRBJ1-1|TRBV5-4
TGTGCCAGCAGCTTGGAGTTAGGGGAGAACACTGAAGCTTTCTTT
CASSLELGENTEAFF
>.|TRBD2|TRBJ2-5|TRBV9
TGTGCCAGCAGCGTAGCTGGCGGGGGGGACGTATACGAGACCCAGTACTTC
CASSVAGGGDVYETQYF
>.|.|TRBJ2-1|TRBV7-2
TGTGCCAGCAGCCCAGACAGGTGGAAATACAATGAGCAGTTCTTC
CASSPDRWKYNEQFF
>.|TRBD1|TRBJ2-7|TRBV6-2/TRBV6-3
TGTGCCAGCAGCTTAAGACCCCCGGGACAGGGCTACGAGCAGTACTTC
CASSLRPPGQGYEQYF
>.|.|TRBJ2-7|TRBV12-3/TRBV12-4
TGTGCCAGCAGTTTAGGGGGCGGCTACGAGCAGTACTTC
CASSLGGGYEQYF
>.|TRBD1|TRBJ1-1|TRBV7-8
TGTGCCAGCAACTTCTTGAGGACAGGGACCCGCGGCGAAGGAGCTTTCTTT
CASNFLRTGTRGEGAFF
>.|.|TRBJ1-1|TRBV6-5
TGTGCCACCGGAGCCCCCGGGGAGCTTTTCACTGAAGCTTTCTTT
CATGAPGELFTEAFF
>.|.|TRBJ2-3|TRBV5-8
TGTGCCAGCAGCTTTAAGAGACCCACCACAGATACGCAGTATTTT
CASSFKRPTTDTQYF
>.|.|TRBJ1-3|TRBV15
TGTGCCACCAGCAGAGATCAGGCAAGCTCTGGAAACACCATATATTTT
CATSRDQASSGNTIYF
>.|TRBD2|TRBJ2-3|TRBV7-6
TGTGCCAGCAGCGGTAGCGGGGGGGCAGCAGATACGCAGTATTTT
CASSGSGGAADTQYF
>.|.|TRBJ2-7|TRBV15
TGTGCCACCAGCAGGTCCGGGCAGGGCTACGAGCAGTACTTC
CATSRSGQGYEQYF
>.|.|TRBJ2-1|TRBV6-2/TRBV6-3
TGTGCCAGCAGTTATCCCCACGCCGCAGGAGCGCCCGGGAGAGGTGAGCAGTTCTTC
CASSYPHAAGAPGRGEQFF
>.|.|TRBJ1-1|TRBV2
TGTGCCAGCAGCGCCTATATGAACACTGAAGCTTTCTTT
CASSAYMNTEAFF
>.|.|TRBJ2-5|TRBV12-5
TGTGCTAGTGCTGCACAACAGGGCTCAGAGACCCAGTACTTC
CASAAQQGSETQYF
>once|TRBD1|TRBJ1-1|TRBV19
TGTGCCAGTAGTATAGAACCCAACACAGGGGCCACTGAAGCTTTCTTT
CASSIEPNTGATEAFF
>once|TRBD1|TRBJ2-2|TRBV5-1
TGCGCCAGCGGGGGGACAGGAGGAAACACCGGGGAGCTGTTTTTT
CASGGTGGNTGELFF
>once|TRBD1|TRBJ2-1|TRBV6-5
TGTGCCAGCAGGCGACAGGGGGCCTACAATGAGCAGTTCTTC
CASRRQGAYNEQFF
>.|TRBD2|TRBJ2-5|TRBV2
TGTGCCAGCATGTTTCTAGCGGGCCCCCAAGAGACCCAGTACTTC
CASMFLAGPQETQYF
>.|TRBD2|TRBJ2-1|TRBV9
TGTGCCAGCAGCGAGCCTAGCGGGGGGGCCTACAATGAGCAGTTCTTC
CASSEPSGGAYNEQFF
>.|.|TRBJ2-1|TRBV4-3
TGCGCCAGCAGCCAAGGAGGGGCTGTAGAGCAGTTCTTC
CASSQGGAVEQFF
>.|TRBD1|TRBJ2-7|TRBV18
TGTGCCAGCTCACCCAGAACAGGGGCCGAGCAGTACTTC
CASSPRTGAEQYF
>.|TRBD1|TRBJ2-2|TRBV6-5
TGTGCCAGCAGTTACTCAGGGGGCGTGGGCACCGGGGAGCTGTTTTTT
CASSYSGGVGTGELFF
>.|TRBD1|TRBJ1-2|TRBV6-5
TGTGCCAGCAGGCCTCCGGGACAGGGGATTTATGGCTACACCTTC
CASRPPGQGIYGYTF
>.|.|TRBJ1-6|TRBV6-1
TGTGCCAGCAGTGAAGGTCCGAGCTCCTATAATTCACCCCTCCACTTT
CASSEGPSSYNSPLHF
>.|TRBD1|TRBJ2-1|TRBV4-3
TGCGCCAGCAGCCAGGGCTTCGGGACAGGGGACCCCTACAATGAGCAGTTCTTC
CASSQGFGTGDPYNEQFF
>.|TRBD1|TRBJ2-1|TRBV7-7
TGTGCTAGCAGCATATCCGGGACAGGGGGGAATGAGCAGTTCTTC
CASSISGTGGNEQFF
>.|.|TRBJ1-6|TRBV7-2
TGTGCCAGCAGCTTATGGTACAACCCCAATTCACCCCTCCACTTT
CASSLWYNPNSPLHF
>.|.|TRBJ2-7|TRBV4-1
TGCGCCAGCAGCCAAGGACGCATTGGGGGGCGCAAGTACTTC
CASSQGRIGGRKYF
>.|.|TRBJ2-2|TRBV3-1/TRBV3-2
TGTGCCAGCAGCCTTCTAGATATCGGGGAGCTGTTTTTT
CASSLLDIGELFF
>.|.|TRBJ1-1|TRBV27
TGTGCCAGCAGTTCTCCGGGGGCTACTGAAGCTTTCTTT
CASSSPGATEAFF
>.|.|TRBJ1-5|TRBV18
TGTGCCAGCTCACCATCACACAATCAGCCCCAGCATTTT
CASSPSHNQPQHF
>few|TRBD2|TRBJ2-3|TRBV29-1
TGCAGCGTTGTTATCGGGGGGGGCACAGATACGCAGTATTTT
CSVVIGGGTDTQYF
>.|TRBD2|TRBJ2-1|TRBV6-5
TGTGCCACCTTAGCGGGGGGTTACTACAATGAGCAGTTCTTC
CATLAGGYYNEQFF
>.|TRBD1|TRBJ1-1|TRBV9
TGTGCCAGCAGCGTCGACAGGGGAGCCATGAACACTGAAGCTTTCTTT
CASSVDRGAMNTEAFF
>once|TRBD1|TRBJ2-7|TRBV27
TGTGCCAGCAGTTCTCGTCGGACAGGGGTCGAGGAGCAGTACTTC
CASSSRRTGVEEQYF
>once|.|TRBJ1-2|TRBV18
TGTGCCAGCTCACAGGGCTCCATGAATGGCTACACCTTC
CASSQGSMNGYTF
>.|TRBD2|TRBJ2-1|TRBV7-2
TGTGCCAGCATCGCCACAGGACTAGGATCCTACAATGAGCAGTTCTTC
CASIATGLGSYNEQFF
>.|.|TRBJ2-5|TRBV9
TGTGCCAGCAGCGCCACAAGGGCAGACCAAGAGACCCAGTACTTC
CASSATRADQETQYF
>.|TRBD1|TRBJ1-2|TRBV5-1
TGCGCCAGCAGCAAAGGGACAGGGGAGGACTATGGCTACACCTTC
CASSKGTGEDYGYTF
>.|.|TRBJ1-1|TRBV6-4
TGTGCCAGCAGTGACACCCTAAGGGGGACTGAAGCTTTCTTT
CASSDTLRGTEAFF
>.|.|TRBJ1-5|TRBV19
TGTGCCAGTAGCAGAAGGGGTCATCAGCCCCAGCATTTT
CASSRRGHQPQHF
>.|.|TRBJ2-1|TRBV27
TGTGCCAGCAGTCGGGAAGTAGGAAGCTCCTACAATGAGCAGTTCTTC
CASSREVGSSYNEQFF
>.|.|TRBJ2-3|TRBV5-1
TGCGCCAGCAGCTTGGGTCACGGATATAGCACAGATACGCAGTATTTT
CASSLGHGYSTDTQYF
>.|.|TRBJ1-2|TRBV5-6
TGTGCCAGCAGGTTTACCGGGACCTTCTATGGCTACACCTTC
CASRFTGTFYGYTF
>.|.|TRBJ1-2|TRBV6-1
TGTGCCAGCAGTGAAGATCGACAGACGTATGGCTACACCTTC
CASSEDRQTYGYTF